This entry is about one TCR beta chain. Its antigen remains unknown. The length of the CDR3 is 14 residues. Germline CDR1 reads SGHVS; CDR2 reads FQNEAQ. This record comes from a study of CXCR3-negative and CXCR3-positive naive CD8 T cells. Regarding the study as a whole: Greater hydrophobicity was found in TRB CDR3s of CXCR3-positive naive cells than of CXCR3-negative naive cells. CXCR3-negative and CXCR3-positive naive cells shared comparable TRBV-TRBJ usage, but memory cells did not.

Preparation of TRB cDNA libraries relied on 5' RACE carrying UMI labels. TCRdb reanalyzed the 5' RACE reads, giving one entry per CDR3 protein sequence and no DNA. Reported are about 150,000 distinct CDR3 sequences; the ten largest clones contain 0.25% to 0.3%. The sample consisted of naive CXCR3+ CD8+ T cells from blood. Sample subset: CD45RO-CCR7+CD27+CD95- naive CD8+ T cells expressing CXCR3 (TNR3+). V gene TRBV7-8 combines with J gene TRBJ2-7. This TCR was recovered from a human donor in good health. Some clones in this sample may be carry-over from other donors' samples. The CDR3 loop reads CASSQLIGSYEQYF.